This T cell receptor (beta chain) appears in the sequencing data of a study of cytomegalovirus exposure and HLA in healthy donors (dated 2017 in TCRdb). With respect to the entire study: In an earlier analysis of several hundred of the donors, 250 to 300 Gb of sequence data and approximately 120 million unique TCR beta sequences from about 179 million T cells were reported. Among 398 genotyped donors of the cohort, an average of about 240,000 unique TCR beta nucleotide sequences were sequenced per donor, about a sixth of them non-productive. A later analysis re-examined previously published TCR beta repertoires from about 700 donors and added high-resolution HLA genotyping to investigate patterns of TCR occurrence. The aim of the study was to test whether cataloging public T cell receptors could identify signatures of past pathogen exposure. Both class I and class II loci were covered by HLA typing, at four-digit resolution. A later genetic analysis used genome-wide SNP genotypes for about three fifths of the 666 donors, treating that subset as a discovery cohort. To predict cytomegalovirus infection status, the study combined high-throughput TCR immunosequencing, statistical association of individual TCRs with disease status, and machine learning. Five DR-DQ haplotypes were handled as single units for association and clustering because linkage in the cohort was strong. The genetic ancestry cluster associated with self-reported Caucasian donors included over 80% of the roughly 380 genotyped donors. Donor age, sex, ethnicity and CMV serostatus were collected together with the repertoire data. Rather than drawing on any new phenotypic data, the later analysis identified candidate immune exposures from TCR beta sequences and the way those sequences occurred across donors. An early release that covered about 600 HLA-typed donors contained around 330 gigabases of sequencing data and 65 million to 100 million unique TCR sequences. Every discovery cohort repertoire had been produced on one sequencing platform. The number of donors typed differed by locus, with about 629-640 for A, B, C, DRB1 and DQB1, roughly 520 for DQA1, under 610 for DPA1, and roughly 450 for DPB1. To decide whether each TCR beta V gene segment behaved as functional or pseudogenic, an earlier analysis of some 540 of the donors relied on high-throughput TCR beta sequencing. The study used immunosequencing to profile the T cell repertoires of about 670 subjects and linked those repertoires to cytomegalovirus serostatus. In addition to the first cohort of 666 subjects, a separate validation cohort of under 150 different subjects was used. Broader findings and caveats from the paper: In the study, about 150 TCR beta chains were listed as associated with cytomegalovirus. According to a later analysis, most CMV-associated TCR beta chains appeared to be HLA-restricted, and the HLA associations seemed to be driven largely by CMV exposure. Three of the identified cytomegalovirus-associated TCR beta chains were confirmed in vitro to be specific for cytomegalovirus antigens. In an earlier analysis of approximately 590 of the donors, most TCR beta V segments were observed in productive rearrangements about 87% or about 30% of the time, broadly matching IMGT annotations. It was suggested by the authors that the approach could potentially be generalized to other disease states and immunological phenotypes. For the cohort, immune exposure information was limited to CMV serostatus. Specific HLA alleles were associated with more than 15,000 TCR beta sequences at a false discovery rate of 0.05 in a later analysis. In a later analysis, TCR association rates were found to vary across HLA loci, with the most associated TCRs seen for DRB1 alleles and the fewest for HLA-C alleles. In both the original and validation cohorts, the classifier was reported to diagnose cytomegalovirus status with high specificity and sensitivity. In a later genetic analysis, a missense DCLRE1C variant was associated with V-gene and J-gene trimming of TCR beta chains, and the association was replicated in an independent cohort. In this cohort, only TCR beta chains were sequenced, and detectable features were limited by the absence of alpha or paired-chain data. Because counts were too low, seventeen rarely observed V segments, including chromosome 9 orphons, were left out of the earlier analysis of some 640 of the donors. In a later analysis, HLA-associated TCR beta chains showed more clonal expansion and lower generation probabilities than non-associated chains that were equally common. Because the 87-base-pair reads could not distinguish some IMGT-functional V segments, including TRBV6-2 and TRBV6-3, those segments were excluded. Linkage disequilibrium might explain the correlated functional status among segregating V segments, but an unknown experimental factor could not be ruled out. Because HLA typing was unavailable for some donors at each locus, only the typed subset was used in association tests. A group of highly shared sequence variants was considered likely to be a technical artifact of the sequencing pipeline. A later analysis reported that several top co-occurrence clusters appeared linked to parvovirus B19, influenza, CMV and Epstein-Barr virus. In a later genetic analysis, fewer N-insertions in productive TCRs were reported among donors in an Asian-associated ancestry cluster than the roughly 700-donor mean. A further reported finding was that TCR beta sequences accurately predicted the HLA-A and HLA-B alleles for most subjects in the first cohort. Strong co-occurrence of HLA alleles, especially DR and DQ, made assigning TCR associations to individual alleles difficult. The presence/absence analyses assumed that sequencing depth was roughly uniform across donors, and that assumption may not be true. Most TCR sequences were observed very rarely across donors, whereas some public TCRs were present in many individuals.

The cohort comprised fewer than 700 healthy bone marrow donors. All cohort members were sampled while nominally healthy, although unrecorded immune exposures were likely present. The donor tested CMV seropositive and was one of the 289 seropositive cohort members. A peripheral blood sample was provided by each donor, and peripheral blood mononuclear cells were used for TCR beta sequencing. Genomic DNA was extracted from the blood cell samples with the Qiagen DNeasy Blood Extraction Kit. The library was made by the immunoSEQ multiplex PCR assay. The multiplex PCR relied on a mix of 60 forward primers for TCR Vbeta segments and 13 reverse primers for TCR Jbeta segments. The CDR3 region of rearranged TCR beta genes was amplified from genomic DNA with a multiplex PCR assay. The Illumina HiSeq System was used to sequence the amplified TCR beta libraries as 87-base-pair reads. Per the authors' processing: A later analysis counted some 80 million unique TCR beta chains across the roughly 700 repertoires, and some 11 million of these chains were shared by at least two donors. A nearest-neighbor algorithm error-corrected the raw reads and collapsed the reads into unique sequences, merging closely related sequences to remove PCR and sequencing errors. V, D and J gene segments were assigned by aligning CDR3 sequences to IMGT reference sequences. For a sequence to be retained, at least a six-nucleotide match to both a V gene segment and a J gene segment was required. Rearrangements were called productive when the CDR3 lacked stop codons and stayed in frame with V and J; all others were non-productive. Following IMGT convention, CDR3 was defined as the stretch from the second conserved V-encoded cysteine up to the conserved J-encoded phenylalanine. The earlier analysis of 450 to 750 of the donors excluded any sequence lacking an unambiguous match to a single V gene segment. In an earlier analysis of a few hundred of the donors, a V segment was called functional when productive rearrangements were above 56.7%, and segregating when the standard deviation between donors exceeded 5%. A statistical classification framework was developed to diagnose cytomegalovirus status using the catalog of TCR beta chain sequences. A later analysis assigned V and J genes by comparing TCR nucleotide sequences with IMGT/GENE-DB human TR gene sequences. Using the TCRdist pipeline, a later analysis assigned CDR3 sequences along with most-parsimonious VDJ recombination scenarios. In a later analysis, each TCR beta chain was defined by its CDR3 amino acid sequence together with its V-gene family, and reads without a unique V-gene family were excluded. As a way to deal with suspected cross-contamination and a sequencing artifact, a later analysis dropped hundreds of nucleotide sequences that were highly shared and had low generation probability. For each public chain, a later analysis derived a clonal expansion index from normalized ranks of inferred template counts within each repertoire. In a later analysis, generation probabilities were computed with a VDJ recombination model fitted to out-of-frame rearrangements, and the resulting probabilities were checked against IGoR. In a later analysis, TCR-TCR, TCR-HLA and TCR-CMV co-occurrence was scored with hypergeometric tests, and a repertoire-size bias correction was applied to TCR pairs. In a later analysis, false discovery rates were estimated by permuting HLA or CMV assignments 20 times. In a later analysis, co-occurring TCRs were grouped with DBSCAN, and TCRdist sequence similarity was added when clustering was performed within HLA-allele-positive subsets. Co-occurrence clustering excluded repertoires with fewer than 30,000 or more than 120,000 public chains, plus five with anomalous nucleotide sharing. Held by TCRdb, this immuneACCESS table contains in-frame sequences only and omits some clones. Under half of the omission traces to an unresolved V gene where checked; the cause of the rest is unknown. D and trimming come from the DNA, and the V and J calls and clone size come from that table. The sample data list about 120,000 clones, and about 80% of these were observed just once. Around 5% of the sample belongs to the ten largest clones.

CDR1 LNHDA and CDR2 SQIVND were looked up in the germline V gene (reference sequence). After removal of 6 bases from V and 5 bases from J, the junction retains 14 bases not matched to a gene. The CDR3 sequence holds 16 residues, the cysteine and phenylalanine included. CDR3 DNA is the only sequence kept; it has 48 bases, read in frame from the first base. Concerning this clone: Its specific antigen is unknown. Base qualities were left out, and no much larger clone turns up one base away.

Material for sequencing was PBMCs. The source is a man between 50 and 59 years old in good health and CMV-seropositive. The rearrangement combines TRBV19 with TRBJ2-5, with 8 bases in between that match TRBD2. The sequence in DNA is TGTGCCAGTAGGCACGAGGGCCGGGGGGGCCAGGAGACCCAGTACTTC. Protein translation: CASRHEGRGGQETQYF.